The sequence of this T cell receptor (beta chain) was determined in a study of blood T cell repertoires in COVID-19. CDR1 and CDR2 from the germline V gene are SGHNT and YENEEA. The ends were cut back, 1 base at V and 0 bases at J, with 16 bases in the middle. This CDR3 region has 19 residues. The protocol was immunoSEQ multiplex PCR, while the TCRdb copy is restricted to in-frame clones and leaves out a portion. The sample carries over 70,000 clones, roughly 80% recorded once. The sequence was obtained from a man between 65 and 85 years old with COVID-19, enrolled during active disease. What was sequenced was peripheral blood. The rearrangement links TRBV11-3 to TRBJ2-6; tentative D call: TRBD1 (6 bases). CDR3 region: CASSLVRAGAISGANVLTF. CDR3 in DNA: TGTGCCAGCAGCTTAGTTAGGGCAGGGGCGATCTCTGGGGCCAACGTCCTGACTTTC.